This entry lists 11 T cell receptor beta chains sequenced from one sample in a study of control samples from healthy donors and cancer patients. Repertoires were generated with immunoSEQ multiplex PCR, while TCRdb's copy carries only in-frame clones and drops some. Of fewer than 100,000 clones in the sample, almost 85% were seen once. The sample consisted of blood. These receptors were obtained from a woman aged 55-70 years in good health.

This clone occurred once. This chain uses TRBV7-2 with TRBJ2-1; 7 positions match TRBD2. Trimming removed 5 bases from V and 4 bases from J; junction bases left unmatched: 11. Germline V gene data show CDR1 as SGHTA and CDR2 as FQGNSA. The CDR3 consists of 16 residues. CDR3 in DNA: TGTGCCAGCAGCCACCCCAGCGGGACTCTATACAATGAGCAGTTCTTC. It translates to CASSHPSGTLYNEQFF.

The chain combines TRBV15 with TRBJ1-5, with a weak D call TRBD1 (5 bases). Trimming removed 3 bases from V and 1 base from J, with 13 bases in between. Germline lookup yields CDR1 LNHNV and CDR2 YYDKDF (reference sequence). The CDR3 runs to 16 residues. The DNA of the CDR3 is TGTGCCACCAGCAGTTACAGGAAGGGCAGCAATCAGCCCCAGCATTTT. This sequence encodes CATSSYRKGSNQPQHF.

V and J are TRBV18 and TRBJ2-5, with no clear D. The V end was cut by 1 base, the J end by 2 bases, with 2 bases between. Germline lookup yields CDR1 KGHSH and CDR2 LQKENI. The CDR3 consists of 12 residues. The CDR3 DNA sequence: TGTGCCAGCTCACCACAGCAAGAGACCCAGTACTTC. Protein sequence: CASSPQQETQYF.

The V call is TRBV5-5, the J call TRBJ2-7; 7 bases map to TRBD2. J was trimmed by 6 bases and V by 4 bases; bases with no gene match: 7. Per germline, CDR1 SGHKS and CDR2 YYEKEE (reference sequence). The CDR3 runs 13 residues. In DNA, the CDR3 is TGTGCCAGCAGCCGGGACTATTCGAGCGAGCAGTACTTC. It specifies CASSRDYSSEQYF.

The CDR3, as DNA: TGTGCCATCAGCAGTTCGGCCGGGACAGACAATCAGCCCCAGCATTTT. Amino acid sequence: CAISSSAGTDNQPQHF. The chain couples TRBV10-3 to TRBJ1-5; 7 positions agree with TRBD1. The germline V gene has CDR1 ENHRY and CDR2 SYGVKD. The trim removed 6 bases at V and 3 bases at J, leaving 11 bases unmatched. The CDR3 runs 16 residues.

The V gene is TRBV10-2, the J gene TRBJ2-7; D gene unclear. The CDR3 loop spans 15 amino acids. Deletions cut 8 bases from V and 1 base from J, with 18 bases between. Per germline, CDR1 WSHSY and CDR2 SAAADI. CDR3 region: CASPRRRVESYEQYF. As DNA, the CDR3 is TGCGCCAGCCCCAGGCGGCGAGTTGAATCCTACGAGCAGTACTTC.

The CDR3 nucleotides read TGTGCCAGCAGCCCCGACGGTCCCTCTGGAAACACCATATATTTT. Protein: CASSPDGPSGNTIYF. The chain has TRBV27 and TRBJ1-3; D gene unclear. CDR3 length: 15 amino acids. Trimming shortened V by 6 bases and J by 0 bases, and 12 bases separated the two germline ends. Germline CDR1 MNHEY, CDR2 SMNVEV (reference sequence).

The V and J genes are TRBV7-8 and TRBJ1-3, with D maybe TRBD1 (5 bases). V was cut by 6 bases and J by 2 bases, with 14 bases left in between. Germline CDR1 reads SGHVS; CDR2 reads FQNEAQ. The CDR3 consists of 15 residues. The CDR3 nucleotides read TGTGCCAGCAGTAGAATCGGGGGGGCTGGAAACACCATATATTTT. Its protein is CASSRIGGAGNTIYF.

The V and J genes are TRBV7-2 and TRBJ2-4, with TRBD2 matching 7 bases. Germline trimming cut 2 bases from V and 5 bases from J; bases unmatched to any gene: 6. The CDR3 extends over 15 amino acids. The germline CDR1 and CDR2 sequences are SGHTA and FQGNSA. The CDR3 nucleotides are TGTGCCAGCAGCTTATCCGGCGGGAGCCAAAACATTCAGTACTTC. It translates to CASSLSGGSQNIQYF.

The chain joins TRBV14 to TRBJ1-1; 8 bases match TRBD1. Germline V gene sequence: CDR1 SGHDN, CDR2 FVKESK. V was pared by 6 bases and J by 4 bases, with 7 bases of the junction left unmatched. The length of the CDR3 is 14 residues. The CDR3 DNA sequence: TGTGCCAGCAGTTTACAGGGGGTTGGCACTGAAGCTTTCTTT. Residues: CASSLQGVGTEAFF.

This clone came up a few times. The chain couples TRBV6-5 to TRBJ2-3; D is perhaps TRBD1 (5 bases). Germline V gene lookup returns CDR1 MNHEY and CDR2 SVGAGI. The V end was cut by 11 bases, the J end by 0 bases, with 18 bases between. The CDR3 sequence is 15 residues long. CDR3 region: CAGAAALFSTDTQYF. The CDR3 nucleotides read TGTGCCGGGGCGGCGGCTCTTTTTAGCACAGATACGCAGTATTTT.